These 18 T cell receptor beta chains came from one sample sequenced in a study of control samples from healthy donors and cancer patients. Produced via immunoSEQ multiplex PCR; TCRdb's table is partial and in-frame only. The sample contains about 84,000 clones, 65% to 90% of which appear only once. Sequenced material: PBMCs. Every receptor here comes from a man in his 60s with head and neck cancer.

This rearrangement joins TRBV5-8 to TRBJ2-1; no firm D call. CDR3 size: 16 residues. Germline assignment: CDR1 SGHTS and CDR2 YDEGEE. The V end was cut by 1 base, the J end by 0 bases, with 11 bases between. CDR3 sequence reads: CASSLTADSSYNEQFF. CDR3 DNA sequence: TGTGCCAGCAGCTTGACAGCCGATAGCTCCTACAATGAGCAGTTCTTC.

This chain connects TRBV19 to TRBJ2-2; 7 bases are a match to TRBD2. V shed 1 base, J shed 3 bases, and the junction held 5 bases outside the gene matches. The CDR3 is made up of 16 amino acids. Per the germline V gene, CDR1 is LNHDA and CDR2 is SQIVND (reference sequence). This CDR3 reads CASSIGTSLYTGELFF. DNA of the CDR3: TGTGCCAGTAGTATAGGGACTAGTCTTTACACCGGGGAGCTGTTTTTT.

The rearrangement links TRBV4-2 to TRBJ2-5, with D possibly called TRBD1 or TRBD2 (5 bases each). Trimming left V 4 bases short and J 3 bases short, with 9 bases between. From germline, CDR1 is LGHNA and CDR2 YNFKEQ. There are 13 residues in the CDR3. CDR3 in amino acids: CASSRDPKETQYF. CDR3 in DNA: TGTGCCAGCAGCCGGGACCCGAAAGAGACCCAGTACTTC.

V gene TRBV7-9 combines with J gene TRBJ1-5; D is possibly TRBD1 (6 bases). The germline V gene encodes CDR1 SEHNR and CDR2 FQNEAQ (reference sequence). CDR3 length: 15 residues. V lost 5 bases, J lost 3 bases, and 14 bases lay in between. CDR3 loop: CASSNPGGPNQPQHF. In DNA form, the CDR3 reads TGTGCCAGCAGCAACCCGGGGGGCCCCAATCAGCCCCAGCATTTT.

This rearrangement joins TRBV18 to TRBJ2-7; D unresolved. Germline loops: CDR1 KGHSH, CDR2 LQKENI. There are 14 residues in the CDR3. The ends were cut back, 2 bases at V and 2 bases at J, with 10 bases in the middle. Here the CDR3 reads CASSPYTETYEQYF. CDR3 nucleotides: TGTGCCAGCTCACCATACACGGAAACCTACGAGCAGTACTTC.

This chain joins TRBV20-1 and TRBJ1-2; 7 bases line up with TRBD1. The CDR3 spans 11 residues. Germline CDR1 reads DFQATT; CDR2 reads SNEGSKA (reference sequence). After removal of 6 bases from V and 6 bases from J, the junction contained 4 bases not matched to a gene. Written as DNA, the CDR3 is TGCAGTGCCTCGACAGGGAATGGCTACACCTTC. Translation: CSASTGNGYTF.

V usage is TRBV5-1 and J usage is TRBJ2-7; 8 positions agree with TRBD2. V trimming: 0 bases; J trimming: 3 bases; junction bases outside the gene matches: 5. Germline V lookup: CDR1 SGHRS, CDR2 YFSETQ. The CDR3 spans 15 residues. CDR3 amino acids: CASSLEGSGVYEQYF. CDR3 bases: TGCGCCAGCAGCTTGGAGGGTAGCGGGGTCTACGAGCAGTACTTC.

In this sample, this clone turned up a few times. The chain carries TRBV14 and TRBJ2-2; TRBD1 matches at 8 bases. The CDR3 consists of 17 residues. Germline CDR1 SGHDN, CDR2 FVKESK. The V segment lost 0 bases and the J segment 5 bases; nucleotides outside the gene matches: 8. The CDR3 is CASSQEVQGARTGELFF. For the CDR3, the DNA is TGTGCCAGCAGCCAAGAAGTCCAGGGGGCGCGGACCGGGGAGCTGTTTTTT.

The rearrangement joins TRBV3-1 (or the pseudogene TRBV3-2) to TRBJ1-4; maybe TRBD1 (5 bases). CDR3 length: 14 amino acids. In germline, CDR1 is LGHDT, CDR2 YNNKEL (reference sequence). V was cut by 1 base and J by 7 bases, with 10 bases left in between. CDR3 residues: CASSQVGASEKLFF. CDR3 bases: TGTGCCAGCAGCCAAGTAGGGGCAAGTGAAAAACTGTTTTTT.

This clone was recorded a few times. The gene calls are TRBV18 and TRBJ2-7; D not certain. Germline CDR1 KGHSH, CDR2 LQKENI. Trimming pared 6 bases from V and 7 bases from J, leaving 10 bases between. The CDR3 contains 11 residues. CDR3 protein: CASSYQVEQYF. The CDR3 DNA follows: TGTGCCAGCTCCTACCAGGTTGAGCAGTACTTC.

The chain has TRBV30 and TRBJ2-7; D may be TRBD1 or TRBD2 (5 bases each). This CDR3 has 12 residues. The V gene lost 5 bases and the J gene lost 3 bases, with 11 bases spanning the gap. Germline loops: CDR1 GTSNPN, CDR2 SVGIG (reference sequence). The CDR3 DNA follows: TGTGCCTGGGCCGGGGCCTACTACGAGCAGTACTTC. As protein: CAWAGAYYEQYF.

The rearrangement links TRBV14 to TRBJ2-3; TRBD2 agrees at 8 bases. With 1 base clipped from V and 1 base from J, the junction kept 10 bases outside the gene matches. CDR1 and CDR2 from the germline V gene are SGHDN and FVKESK. CDR3 length equals 18 residues. DNA of the CDR3: TGTGCCAGCAGCCAAGCTCCGGGAGGGCCGTGGGGCACAGATACGCAGTATTTT. Protein sequence: CASSQAPGGPWGTDTQYF.

The CDR3 DNA is TGTGCCAGCAGCCCCTACGGGGCTGGTTACGAGCAGTACTTC. This encodes CASSPYGAGYEQYF. The rearrangement links TRBV4-2 to TRBJ2-7; D is perhaps TRBD1 or TRBD2 (5 bases each). Germline-derived CDR1 and CDR2 are LGHNA and YNFKEQ. The germline V and J ends were trimmed by 4 bases and 4 bases, with 14 bases remaining between them. The CDR3 runs to 14 residues.

The V gene is TRBV5-3, the J gene TRBJ2-5, with 9 bases that match TRBD1. TRBV5-3 is an ORF, and what it does is uncertain. V lost 0 bases to trimming and J lost 6 bases; unmatched junction nucleotides: 9. This CDR3 contains 16 residues. The CDR3 nucleotides are TGTGCCAGAAGCTTGGCCTTCTGGGACAGGGAAAAGACCCAGTACTTC. Its translation: CARSLAFWDREKTQYF.

For this clone: The identical CDR3 is also encoded by other nucleotide sequences in the sample. The chain employs TRBV30 and TRBJ2-5; no clear D gene. V was pared by 0 bases and J by 4 bases, with 9 bases between. There are 13 residues in the CDR3. Germline-derived CDR1 and CDR2 are GTSNPN and SVGIG (reference sequence). CDR3 region: CAWSVRVRETQYF. CDR3 sequence (DNA): TGTGCCTGGAGTGTACGGGTCCGAGAGACCCAGTACTTC.

CDR3 region: CASSTGQSTYEQYF. In DNA form, the CDR3 reads TGTGCCAGCAGCACGGGACAGTCTACCTACGAGCAGTACTTC. The rearrangement uses TRBV9 and TRBJ2-7; TRBD1 matches at 7 bases. Germline-derived CDR1 and CDR2 are SGDLS and YYNGEE. The CDR3 loop spans 14 amino acids. Trimming cost V 4 bases and J 2 bases; bases outside gene matches: 6.

V usage is TRBV10-3 and J usage is TRBJ2-1, with TRBD2 matching over 10 bases. The CDR3 consists of 17 residues. Germline-derived CDR1 and CDR2 are ENHRY and SYGVKD. Trimming removed 3 bases from V and 9 bases from J; junction bases left unmatched: 14. The CDR3: CAISETLGLAARGEQFF. The CDR3 DNA follows: TGTGCCATCAGTGAAACACTTGGACTAGCGGCTCGAGGTGAGCAGTTCTTC.

The chain couples TRBV10-3 to TRBJ1-2; 7 positions match TRBD1. J was trimmed by 2 bases and V by 6 bases; bases with no gene match: 3. The CDR3 has 13 residues. The germline V gene has CDR1 ENHRY and CDR2 SYGVKD. CDR3 bases: TGTGCCATCAGCTCGGACAGGAACTATGGCTACACCTTC. Its translation is CAISSDRNYGYTF.